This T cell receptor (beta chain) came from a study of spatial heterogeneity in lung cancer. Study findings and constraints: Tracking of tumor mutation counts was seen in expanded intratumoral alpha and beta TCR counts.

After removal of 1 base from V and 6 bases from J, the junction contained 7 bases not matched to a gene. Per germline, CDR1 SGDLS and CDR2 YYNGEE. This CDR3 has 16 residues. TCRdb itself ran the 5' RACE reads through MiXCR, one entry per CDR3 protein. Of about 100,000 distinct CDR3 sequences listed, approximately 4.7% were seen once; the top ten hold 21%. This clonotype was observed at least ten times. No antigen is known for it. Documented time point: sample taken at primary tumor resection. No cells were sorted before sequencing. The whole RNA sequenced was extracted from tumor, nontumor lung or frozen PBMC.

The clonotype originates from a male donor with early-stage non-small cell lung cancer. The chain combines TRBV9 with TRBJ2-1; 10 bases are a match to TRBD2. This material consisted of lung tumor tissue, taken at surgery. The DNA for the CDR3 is TGTGCCAGCAGCGTATCCAGGACTAGCGGTATCAATGAGCAGTTCTTC. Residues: CASSVSRTSGINEQFF. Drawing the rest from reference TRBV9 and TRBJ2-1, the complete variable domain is DSGVTQTPKHLITATGQRVTLRCSPRSGDLSVYWYQQSLDQGLQFLIQYYNGEERAKGNILERFSAQQFPDLHSELNLSSLELGDSALYFCASSVSRTSGINEQFFGPGTRLTVL.